Following are 14 T cell receptor beta chains from one sample sequenced in a study of shared clonotypes between healthy human individuals. Profiling relied on immunoSEQ multiplex PCR, and the TCRdb table lists in-frame clones only, not all of them. This sample yields about 520,000 clones, of which roughly 80% are seen a single time; over 9.5% belongs to the top ten. Sequenced material: PBMCs. The origin of the receptors is a woman aged 40 to 50 in good health. Some clones in this sample may be carry-over from other donors' samples.

About this clone itself: A clone one base away is much larger, so this may be a read error. The sample contains more than one DNA sequence encoding this CDR3. The J gene is TRBJ1-5, the V gene TRBV19, with a possible D match to TRBD1 (5 bases). The CDR3 is 12 amino acids. Germline CDR1 LNHDA, CDR2 SQIVND (reference sequence). The CDR3 loop reads CASSPRDQPQHF. The CDR3, as DNA: TGTGCCAGTAGTCCCAGGGATCAACCCCAGCATTTT.

In this sample, this clone turned up a few times. This chain connects TRBV9 to TRBJ2-3; possibly TRBD2 for D (5 bases). V shed 1 base and J shed 0 bases, with 15 bases lying between them. Looked up from germline, CDR1 is SGDLS and CDR2 is YYNGEE. This CDR3 region has 17 residues. This CDR3 is CASSVNHGGFSTDTQYF. The CDR3 coding sequence is TGTGCCAGCAGCGTAAATCATGGCGGGTTTAGCACAGATACGCAGTATTTT. Filled out from reference TRBV9 and TRBJ2-3, the complete variable domain reads DSGVTQTPKHLITATGQRVTLRCSPRSGDLSVYWYQQSLDQGLQFLIQYYNGEERAKGNILERFSAQQFPDLHSELNLSSLELGDSALYFCASSVNHGGFSTDTQYFGPGTRLTVL.

V is TRBV5-4 and J is TRBJ2-7; 8 bases map to TRBD2. The CDR3 runs 16 residues. Germline V CDR1 and CDR2: SGHNT, YYREEE (reference sequence). The V segment lost 8 bases and the J segment 4 bases; nucleotides outside the gene matches: 17. The CDR3 reads CASGGGTGGSLYEQYF. As DNA, the CDR3 is TGTGCCAGTGGCGGGGGGACTGGCGGGAGTTTGTACGAGCAGTACTTC. The complete variable domain, with remaining parts taken from reference TRBV5-4 and TRBJ2-7, reads ETGVTQSPTHLIKTRGQQVTLRCSSQSGHNTVSWYQQALGQGPQFIFQYYREEENGRGNFPPRFSGLQFPNYSSELNVNALELDDSALYLCASGGGTGGSLYEQYFGPGTRLTVT.

This clone has only a few counts. Other nucleotide sequences from this sample produce the same CDR3. V usage is TRBV27 and J usage is TRBJ2-1; 11 nucleotides line up with TRBD2. Trimming at V came to 2 bases and at J to 4 bases, leaving 10 bases not matched to a gene. The CDR3 has 18 residues. Germline assignment: CDR1 MNHEY and CDR2 SMNVEV (reference sequence). The CDR3 reads CASSLRLAGGSPYNEQFF. The CDR3 DNA reads as TGTGCCAGCAGTTTACGCCTAGCGGGAGGTTCCCCTTACAATGAGCAGTTCTTC.

V gene TRBV28 combines with J gene TRBJ1-4; 10 bases are a match to TRBD1. This CDR3 region has 16 residues. Germline CDR1 and CDR2: MDHEN and SYDVKM. The junction had 12 bases not matched to a gene; V was cut back by 6 bases and J by 8 bases. DNA of the CDR3: TGTGCCAGCAGACCTCGGACAGGGGGAGAGTGGGAAAAACTGTTTTTT. It codes for CASRPRTGGEWEKLFF.

Of note for this clone: A far larger clone is off by one base, so a read error is likely. Lacking the conserved final phenylalanine or tryptophan, this CDR3 likely reflects a read error. The rearrangement joins TRBV6-1 to TRBJ1-1; TRBD1 might be the D (5 bases). Germline assignment: CDR1 MNHNS and CDR2 SASEGT. V was clipped by 7 bases and J by 2 bases, with 11 bases between them. The CDR3 is made up of 13 amino acids. The CDR3 sequence: CASKGAANTEAFL. In DNA form, the CDR3 reads TGTGCCAGCAAAGGGGCAGCTAACACTGAAGCTTTCCTT.

In this sample, this clone turned up once. The V gene is TRBV28, the J gene TRBJ1-5, with TRBD1 matching over 10 bases. V lost 5 bases to trimming and J lost 7 bases; unmatched junction nucleotides: 11. The germline V gene has CDR1 MDHEN and CDR2 SYDVKM. This CDR3 has 16 amino acids. The CDR3 is CASSGPGTGALQPQHF. CDR3 bases: TGTGCCAGCAGTGGACCCGGGACAGGGGCTTTACAGCCCCAGCATTTT. The full variable domain, in which reference TRBV28 and TRBJ1-5 provide the parts outside the CDR3, is DVKVTQSSRYLVKRTGEKVFLECVQDMDHENMFWYRQDPGLGLRLIYFSYDVKMKEKGDIPEGYSVSREKKERFSLILESASTNQTSMYLCASSGPGTGALQPQHFGDGTRLSIL.

Worth noting for this clone: A far larger clone is a single base away, which makes a read error likely. The chain is built from TRBV10-1 and TRBJ2-1, with a possible D match to TRBD1 (5 bases). V was clipped by 10 bases and J by 9 bases, with 16 bases between them. In germline, CDR1 is WNHNN, CDR2 SYGVQD (reference sequence). The CDR3 covers 12 residues. The CDR3 is CANRSGQGEQFF. The CDR3, as DNA: TGCGCCAACAGAAGTGGGCAGGGTGAGCAGTTCTTC.

This clone was seen a few times. This chain joins TRBV7-3 and TRBJ1-2, with TRBD1 matching over 7 bases. The junction had 6 bases not matched to a gene; V was cut back by 5 bases and J by 3 bases. The CDR3 spans 14 residues. Germline V gene lookup returns CDR1 SGHTA and CDR2 FQGTGA. CDR3 protein: CASSLEGTDYGYTF. The DNA for the CDR3 is TGTGCCAGCAGCCTTGAAGGGACAGACTATGGCTACACCTTC.

The gene calls are TRBV19 and TRBJ2-7; TRBD2 matches 7 bases. The CDR3 loop spans 15 amino acids. The ends lost 6 bases at V and 0 bases at J; junction bases unmatched: 8. Germline V gene sequence: CDR1 LNHDA, CDR2 SQIVND (reference sequence). The CDR3 nucleotides are TGTGCCAGTAGCCCCCGGGCGGGAGACTCCTACGAGCAGTACTTC. Protein: CASSPRAGDSYEQYF.

A word on this clone: A far larger clone differs by one base, so this is likely a read error. This likely comes from a read error, as the CDR3 has no conserved phenylalanine or tryptophan at its end. V and J are TRBV5-3 and TRBJ2-7; D gene ambiguous. TRBV5-3 is labeled an ORF, and its function is uncertain. There are 11 residues in the CDR3. V was cut by 2 bases and J by 5 bases, with 5 bases left in between. The CDR3 DNA follows: TGTGCCAGAAGCTTTAGAAACGAGCAGTACCTC. It is translated as CARSFRNEQYL.

On this clone itself: This likely stems from a read error, as it lies one base from a far larger clone. Since no conserved phenylalanine or tryptophan closes the CDR3, a read error is the likely cause. This sample also contains other DNA sequences that code for the same CDR3. CDR3 protein: CAISESRGIGSAEAFL. As DNA, the CDR3 is TGTGCCATCAGTGAGTCTCGGGGTATAGGTTCGGCTGAAGCTTTCCTT. V usage is TRBV10-3 and J usage is TRBJ1-1; the D is unclear. V lost 0 bases and J lost 6, with 17 bases in between. Germline-derived CDR1 and CDR2 are ENHRY and SYGVKD. The CDR3 length is 16 residues.

This clone was seen more than once but under ten times. A far more abundant clone sits one base away, making this likely a read error. This chain joins TRBV7-9 and TRBJ1-2; D uncertain. The CDR3 runs 12 residues. CDR1 is SEHNR, CDR2 FQNEAQ, per germline (reference sequence). CDR3 in DNA: TGTGCCAGCAGCTTAGGAGGGTTTTGGGCCTACTTC. As protein: CASSLGGFWAYF.

V and J are TRBV5-4 and TRBJ2-5; D perhaps matches TRBD1 (5 bases). The CDR3 runs to 15 residues. CDR1 is SGHNT, CDR2 YYREEE, per germline (reference sequence). Trimming cost V 1 base and J 2 bases, with 12 bases left between them. This chain's CDR3 is CASSLWGSYQETQYF. The DNA for the CDR3 is TGTGCCAGCAGCTTGTGGGGCAGTTATCAAGAGACCCAGTACTTC. Full variable domain (rest looked up from reference TRBV5-4 and TRBJ2-5): ETGVTQSPTHLIKTRGQQVTLRCSSQSGHNTVSWYQQALGQGPQFIFQYYREEENGRGNFPPRFSGLQFPNYSSELNVNALELDDSALYLCASSLWGSYQETQYFGPGTRLLVL.